This T cell receptor (beta chain) was recorded in a study of CD8 T cells in ankylosing spondylitis. Findings and limits, study-wide: Past studies reported some motif variants in reactive arthritis synovial fluid and blood. Ankylosing spondylitis blood seemed to carry a telltale TCR beta motif made of about 8 highly homologous variants. Researchers report that disease-linked clones proved CD8+ and relatively rare in peripheral blood.

This clonotype was observed at least ten times. The antigen is unknown. The germline V and J ends were trimmed by 3 bases and 3 bases, with 15 bases remaining between them. CDR1 MDHEN and CDR2 SYDVKM come from the germline V gene. This CDR3 comprises 15 residues. Each CDR3 protein is one row after TCRdb ran MiXCR on the 5' RACE reads. The table lists about 190,000 distinct CDR3 sequences, 10% to 15% of them singletons. This clonotype was sampled from a female donor with ankylosing spondylitis or in good health (not recorded which). Sequencing was done on a sample of blood, either unsorted or a sorted T cell fraction (not recorded which). This sequence joins TRBV28 and TRBJ2-7, with D possibly TRBD2 on 7 matching bases. The CDR3 DNA sequence: TGTGCCAGCAGTTTGCGGGGGCTTGAGTACTACGAGCAGTACTTC. Encoded protein: CASSLRGLEYYEQYF.